This is a list of T cell receptor beta chains from one sample in a study of cytomegalovirus exposure and HLA in healthy donors. Method: immunoSEQ multiplex PCR; TCRdb's copy keeps in-frame clones and lacks some. The table includes 250,000 or so clones, approximately 81% detected once. The material sequenced was PBMCs. The receptors shown here come from a woman aged 60-75 years in good health and CMV-seropositive. Both conserved end residues are part of each CDR3. A D gene is named only where the DNA matches it firmly. Clone size is stated in some rows and not others, as once, few, many or a class when expanded.

J gene: TRBJ2-3; clone size: .; V gene: TRBV2; D gene: .; CDR3 DNA: TGTGCCAGCAAGTTGGATGCCGCCCTCCACAGGCAGTATTTT; CDR3 protein: CASKLDAALHRQYF
J gene: TRBJ2-7; clone size: few; V gene: TRBV6-1; D gene: .; CDR3 DNA: TGTGCCAGCGTTGGGGGCTGGTACGAGCAGTACTTC; CDR3 protein: CASVGGWYEQYF
J gene: TRBJ2-2; clone size: .; V gene: TRBV19; D gene: TRBD2; CDR3 DNA: TGTGCCAGTAGTATAGGTCCTAGCGGGACCGGGGAGCTGTTTTTT; CDR3 protein: CASSIGPSGTGELFF
J gene: TRBJ2-1; clone size: .; V gene: TRBV7-7; D gene: TRBD2; CDR3 DNA: TGTGCCAGCAGCTCGGAGGCGGGAGGGCCCGGTTATGAGCAGTTCTTC; CDR3 protein: CASSSEAGGPGYEQFF
J gene: TRBJ2-1; clone size: .; V gene: TRBV11-3; D gene: TRBD2; CDR3 DNA: TGTGCCAGCAGCTTAATGGGGGGGGGATTCAATGAGCAGTTCTTC; CDR3 protein: CASSLMGGGFNEQFF
J gene: TRBJ2-7; clone size: .; V gene: TRBV28; D gene: .; CDR3 DNA: TGTGCCAGCGCCGGAGGGGCCCCCTACGAGCAGTACTTC; CDR3 protein: CASAGGAPYEQYF
J gene: TRBJ2-7; clone size: few; V gene: TRBV5-1; D gene: TRBD1; CDR3 DNA: TGCGCCAGCAGCTTGGGCCAAGGGACAGGGGAGGGCGAGCAGTACTTC; CDR3 protein: CASSLGQGTGEGEQYF
J gene: TRBJ1-5; clone size: few; V gene: TRBV19; D gene: TRBD1; CDR3 DNA: TGTGCCAGTAGTATTTCCCCAGGGGGCGGCAATCAGCCCCAGCATTTT; CDR3 protein: CASSISPGGGNQPQHF
J gene: TRBJ2-5; clone size: .; V gene: TRBV5-6; D gene: .; CDR3 DNA: TGTGCCAGCACCCTCATCAAGGAGGCCGAAGAGACCCAGTACTTC; CDR3 protein: CASTLIKEAEETQYF
J gene: TRBJ2-2; clone size: .; V gene: TRBV2; D gene: .; CDR3 DNA: TGTGCCAGCAGGTGGGCTAGCGCGAACACCGGGGAGCTGTTTTTT; CDR3 protein: CASRWASANTGELFF
J gene: TRBJ1-5; clone size: .; V gene: TRBV9; D gene: .; CDR3 DNA: TGTGCCAGCAGCCGCACAAGTAGCAATCAGCCCCAGCATTTT; CDR3 protein: CASSRTSSNQPQHF
J gene: TRBJ1-4; clone size: .; V gene: TRBV19; D gene: TRBD1; CDR3 DNA: TGTGCCAGTACCCCAGGACAGGGGGTCGGGAAACTGTTTTTT; CDR3 protein: CASTPGQGVGKLFF
J gene: TRBJ2-1; clone size: .; V gene: TRBV29-1; D gene: .; CDR3 DNA: TGCAGCGTTGAAGATGAGAGGCTCGGTTGGAATGAGCAGTTCTTC; CDR3 protein: CSVEDERLGWNEQFF
J gene: TRBJ2-5; clone size: .; V gene: TRBV7-9; D gene: .; CDR3 DNA: TGTGCCAGCAGCTTAACGGTGGAGACCCAGTACTTC; CDR3 protein: CASSLTVETQYF
J gene: TRBJ1-3; clone size: .; V gene: TRBV2; D gene: .; CDR3 DNA: TGTGCCAGCAGCGTCCCAAGCAACACCATATATTTT; CDR3 protein: CASSVPSNTIYF
J gene: TRBJ2-7; clone size: few; V gene: TRBV28; D gene: .; CDR3 DNA: TGTGCCAGCAGTTATTGGGGCCAGCAGTACTTC; CDR3 protein: CASSYWGQQYF
J gene: TRBJ2-7; clone size: .; V gene: TRBV6-1; D gene: TRBD1; CDR3 DNA: TGTGCCAGCAGTAAAGGACAGGGGAGGACTAGTCCCCACTACGAGCAGTACTTC; CDR3 protein: CASSKGQGRTSPHYEQYF
J gene: TRBJ1-3; clone size: once; V gene: TRBV30; D gene: .; CDR3 DNA: TGTGCCTGGAACAGGCCCTCTGGAAACACCATATATTTT; CDR3 protein: CAWNRPSGNTIYF
J gene: TRBJ2-7; clone size: .; V gene: TRBV14; D gene: TRBD2; CDR3 DNA: TGTGCCAGCAGCCCCCGGGGGGGCGCGAACGAGCAGTACTTC; CDR3 protein: CASSPRGGANEQYF
J gene: TRBJ2-5; clone size: .; V gene: TRBV15; D gene: TRBD2; CDR3 DNA: TGTGCCACCAGTCCCGGGACTAGTGAAGAGACCCAGTACTTC; CDR3 protein: CATSPGTSEETQYF
J gene: TRBJ1-1; clone size: .; V gene: TRBV7-3; D gene: .; CDR3 DNA: TGTGCCAGCAGCTTTTCAGGGAACACTGAAGCTTTCTTT; CDR3 protein: CASSFSGNTEAFF
J gene: TRBJ2-1; clone size: .; V gene: TRBV19; D gene: TRBD2; CDR3 DNA: TGTGCCAGTAGTACGGGACTAGCGGGATCCTATGAGCAGTTCTTC; CDR3 protein: CASSTGLAGSYEQFF
J gene: TRBJ1-1; clone size: .; V gene: TRBV7-9; D gene: .; CDR3 DNA: TGTGCCAGCAGGACTCAGGGGAACACTGAAGCTTTCTTT; CDR3 protein: CASRTQGNTEAFF
J gene: TRBJ2-7; clone size: .; V gene: TRBV6-7; D gene: .; CDR3 DNA: TGTGCCAGCAGTTTCCCCCTGCTCGCGGGCTTTGCCTACGAGCAGTACTTC; CDR3 protein: CASSFPLLAGFAYEQYF
J gene: TRBJ2-1; clone size: .; V gene: TRBV2; D gene: .; CDR3 DNA: TGTGCCAGCAGTGAAGGGGAGAGTGAGCAGTTCTTC; CDR3 protein: CASSEGESEQFF
J gene: TRBJ1-5; clone size: few; V gene: TRBV6-5; D gene: TRBD1; CDR3 DNA: TGTGCCAGCGGGACAGGCAATCAGCCCCAGCATTTT; CDR3 protein: CASGTGNQPQHF
J gene: TRBJ1-5; clone size: .; V gene: TRBV6-5; D gene: .; CDR3 DNA: TGTGCCAGCAGAACAGGAGTTAGGAGCAATCAGCCCCAGCATTTT; CDR3 protein: CASRTGVRSNQPQHF
J gene: TRBJ2-7; clone size: .; V gene: TRBV7-8; D gene: .; CDR3 DNA: TGTGCCAGCAGCTTAGCCACCTCCTACGAGCAGTACTTC; CDR3 protein: CASSLATSYEQYF
J gene: TRBJ2-1; clone size: .; V gene: TRBV18; D gene: TRBD1; CDR3 DNA: TGTGCCAGCTCACCACGGACAGGGACGTACAATGAGCAGTTCTTC; CDR3 protein: CASSPRTGTYNEQFF
J gene: TRBJ1-5; clone size: .; V gene: TRBV5-1; D gene: .; CDR3 DNA: TGCGCCAGCAGCTTGGATCCGAATCAGCCCCAGCATTTT; CDR3 protein: CASSLDPNQPQHF
J gene: TRBJ2-4; clone size: .; V gene: TRBV27; D gene: TRBD1; CDR3 DNA: TGTGCCAGCAGTTTAACTAAAGGGACAGGAGAAAACATTCAGTACTTC; CDR3 protein: CASSLTKGTGENIQYF
J gene: TRBJ1-5; clone size: few; V gene: TRBV7-9; D gene: TRBD1; CDR3 DNA: TGTGCCAGCAGCTTCTCACAAGGGACAGGGCCCTTCAAGCAGCCCCAGCATTTT; CDR3 protein: CASSFSQGTGPFKQPQHF
J gene: TRBJ1-5; clone size: .; V gene: TRBV6-1; D gene: TRBD1; CDR3 DNA: TGTGCCAGCCAACCCCCCGGGACAGGGGGCATAGCCCAGCATTTT; CDR3 protein: CASQPPGTGGIAQHF
J gene: TRBJ2-1; clone size: .; V gene: TRBV29-1; D gene: .; CDR3 DNA: TGCAGCGTTGCCGAGTCCTACAATGAGCAGTTCTTC; CDR3 protein: CSVAESYNEQFF
J gene: TRBJ1-1; clone size: .; V gene: TRBV7-9; D gene: TRBD1; CDR3 DNA: TGTGCCAGCAGCTTAGAGACAGGGTACCCCTTGGAAGCTTTCTTT; CDR3 protein: CASSLETGYPLEAFF
J gene: TRBJ2-2; clone size: .; V gene: TRBV7-9; D gene: TRBD2; CDR3 DNA: TGTGCCAGCAGCCTTCATAGCGGGAGACCTACCGGGGAGCTGTTTTTT; CDR3 protein: CASSLHSGRPTGELFF
J gene: TRBJ2-3; clone size: .; V gene: TRBV5-1; D gene: TRBD2; CDR3 DNA: TGCGCCAGCAGCTTAGGGACTAGCGGCACAGATACGCAGTATTTT; CDR3 protein: CASSLGTSGTDTQYF